This passage covers 8 T cell receptor beta chains from one sample sequenced in a study of response to subunit inactivated influenza vaccine. TCRdb re-analysed the RT-PCR reads in MiXCR, keeping a single row per CDR3 protein. The profile shows 650,000 to 800,000 distinct CDR3 sequences, 14% of them singletons. The sample was PBMCs from blood, taken 14 to 15 days before vaccination. The receptors were gathered from a man over 45 who received an inactivated influenza vaccine.

The gene calls are TRBV2 and TRBJ2-1; D gene uncertain. In germline, CDR1 is SNHLY, CDR2 FYNNEI. The CDR3 consists of 15 residues. V was clipped by 4 bases and J by 2 bases, with 12 bases between them. The CDR3 spells CASSVSESTYNEQFF. In DNA form, the CDR3 reads TGTGCCAGCAGTGTGAGCGAGTCTACCTACAATGAGCAGTTCTTC.

This rearrangement joins TRBV2 to TRBJ2-2; unclear D gene. From germline, CDR1 is SNHLY and CDR2 FYNNEI. The ends were cut back, 1 base at V and 5 bases at J, with 5 bases in the middle. The CDR3 contains 13 residues. The CDR3 region has the DNA TGTGCCAGCAGTGAAGAGACGACCGGGGAGCTGTTTTTT. This codes for CASSEETTGELFF.

The chain couples TRBV20-1 to TRBJ2-7; 11 bases align to TRBD1. The CDR3 extends over 16 amino acids. The germline CDR1 and CDR2 sequences are DFQATT and SNEGSKA (reference sequence). Trimming at V came to 0 bases and at J to 2 bases, leaving 6 bases not matched to a gene. The CDR3 protein is CSARELQGQGAYEQYF. The DNA for the CDR3 is TGCAGTGCTAGAGAATTGCAGGGACAGGGGGCCTACGAGCAGTACTTC.

This chain connects TRBV3-1 to TRBJ2-4; TRBD1 is a possible D gene (6 bases). Trimming removed 11 bases from V and 1 base from J, with 21 bases in between. Germline V gives CDR1 LGHDT, CDR2 YNNKEL (reference sequence). The CDR3 loop spans 16 amino acids. CDR3 protein: CACTNQGRGAKNIQYF. The CDR3 bases are TGTGCCTGCACCAACCAGGGGCGAGGGGCCAAAAACATTCAGTACTTC. Variable domain in full (rest from reference TRBV3-1 and TRBJ2-4): DTAVSQTPKYLVTQMGNDKSIKCEQNLGHDTMYWYKQDSKKFLKIMFSYNNKELIINETVPNRFSPKSPDKAHLNLHINSLELGDSAVYFCACTNQGRGAKNIQYFGAGTRLSVL.

In this sample, this clonotype turned up a few times. The rearrangement uses TRBV6-2 or TRBV6-3 and TRBJ2-3, with 8 nucleotides matching TRBD2. The germline V gene has CDR1 MNHEY and CDR2 SVGEGT. V shed 6 bases, J shed 7 bases, and the junction held 12 bases outside the gene matches. The CDR3 extends over 15 amino acids. The DNA for the CDR3 is TGTGCCAGCAGCCCGGGGGGGCCACCCGGAAATACGCAGTATTTT. It specifies CASSPGGPPGNTQYF.

The V and J genes are TRBV11-2 and TRBJ1-2; TRBD1 is a possible D gene (5 bases). Germline values: CDR1 SGHAT, CDR2 FQNNGV. The CDR3 is 14 amino acids. The germline V and J ends were trimmed by 3 bases and 5 bases, with 13 bases remaining between them. As DNA, the CDR3 is TGTGCCAGCAGCTTGGGGCAGGCCCCGTATGGCTACACCTTC. This encodes CASSLGQAPYGYTF.

A few counts support this clonotype. The chain uses TRBV5-1 and TRBJ2-1, with 7 bases lining up with TRBD1. This CDR3 has 14 residues. V shed 3 bases, J shed 4 bases, and the junction held 4 bases outside the gene matches. In germline, CDR1 is SGHRS, CDR2 YFSETQ. The CDR3 nucleotides are TGCGCCAGCAGCTCCGGGACAGTATACAATGAGCAGTTCTTC. Amino acids: CASSSGTVYNEQFF.

This clonotype was observed a handful of times. The chain uses TRBV7-2 and TRBJ2-3, with 9 positions matching TRBD1. Trimming removed 5 bases from V and 1 base from J; junction bases left unmatched: 7. The germline V gene encodes CDR1 SGHTA and CDR2 FQGNSA. The CDR3 covers 16 residues. The CDR3 DNA reads as TGTGCCAGCAGCCTCGGACAGGGGTGGGGCACAGATACGCAGTATTTT. Its protein product is CASSLGQGWGTDTQYF. The full variable domain, its missing parts supplied by reference TRBV7-2 and TRBJ2-3, is GAGVSQSPSNKVTEKGKDVELRCDPISGHTALYWYRQSLGQGLEFLIYFQGNSAPDKSGLPSDRFSAERTGGSVSTLTIQRTQQEDSAVYLCASSLGQGWGTDTQYFGPGTRLTVL.